Listed here are 18 T cell receptor beta chains from one sample, sequenced in a study of T cells in localized non-small cell lung cancer. Libraries were prepared by immunoSEQ multiplex PCR; TCRdb keeps only in-frame clonotypes and omits some of them. Of tens of thousands of clones in the sample, roughly 90% were seen once. The sample in question was peripheral blood, obtained before any cancer treatment. These receptors originate from a male donor at least 60 years old with stage III squamous cell lung carcinoma.

The chain has TRBV6-1 and TRBJ2-7, with 8 bases aligning to TRBD2. CDR1 and CDR2 from the germline V gene are MNHNS and SASEGT. V was clipped by 4 bases and J by 1 base; unmatched bases: 6. This CDR3 has 15 residues. CDR3 bases: TGTGCCAGCAGTGCCCCTGCGGGAGGATCCTACGAGCAGTACTTC. It specifies CASSAPAGGSYEQYF.

The gene calls are TRBV19 and TRBJ2-7; 8 bases align to TRBD1. The V gene end was trimmed by 3 bases and the J gene end by 6 bases; junction bases not matched to a gene: 1. Germline V CDR1 and CDR2: LNHDA, SQIVND (reference sequence). The CDR3 is 12 amino acids. The CDR3 DNA follows: TGTGCCAGTAGTATGGACAGGGTCGAGCAGTACTTC. As protein: CASSMDRVEQYF.

The rearrangement joins TRBV7-9 to TRBJ1-6; no definite D call. This CDR3 comprises 12 residues. The ends were cut back, 3 bases at V and 9 bases at J, with 6 bases in the middle. Germline V gene sequence: CDR1 SEHNR, CDR2 FQNEAQ (reference sequence). The CDR3 region has the DNA TGTGCCAGCAGCTTTAGTAGTTCACCCCTCCACTTT. The encoded protein is CASSFSSSPLHF.

This clone has a single count. The chain has TRBV27 and TRBJ2-3, with D perhaps matching TRBD2 (5 bases). The V gene lost 5 bases and the J gene lost 6 bases, with 9 bases spanning the gap. Germline-derived CDR1 and CDR2 are MNHEY and SMNVEV (reference sequence). The CDR3 runs to 12 residues. CDR3 in DNA: TGTGCCAGCAGTATTAGAGGGGATACGCAGTATTTT. It codes for CASSIRGDTQYF.

The V and J genes are TRBV9 and TRBJ2-6; TRBD1 aligns across 10 bases. V dropped 2 bases and J dropped 0; count of bases not matched to a gene: 8. Per the germline V gene, CDR1 is SGDLS and CDR2 is YYNGEE. The CDR3 is 19 residues long. The CDR3 spells CASSVPGGTGASGANVLTF. As DNA, the CDR3 is TGTGCCAGCAGCGTCCCGGGGGGGACAGGGGCCTCTGGGGCCAACGTCCTGACTTTC.

The chain combines TRBV5-1 with TRBJ2-6, with TRBD1 identical over 8 bases. Germline CDR1 SGHRS, CDR2 YFSETQ. J lost 0 bases, V lost 1 base, and 6 bases had no gene match. This CDR3 comprises 18 residues. CDR3 in amino acids: CASSLMGQASSGANVLTF. The CDR3 region has the DNA TGCGCCAGCAGCTTGATGGGACAGGCGAGCTCTGGGGCCAACGTCCTGACTTTC. Variable domain in full (rest from reference TRBV5-1 and TRBJ2-6): KAGVTQTPRYLIKTRGQQVTLSCSPISGHRSVSWYQQTPGQGLQFLFEYFSETQRNKGNFPGRFSGRQFSNSRSEMNVSTLELGDSALYLCASSLMGQASSGANVLTFGAGSRLTVL.

The chain combines TRBV7-2 with TRBJ2-7; 9 bases line up with TRBD2. Looked up from germline, CDR1 is SGHTA and CDR2 is FQGNSA. CDR3 size: 16 residues. Trimming removed 0 bases from V and 5 bases from J; junction bases left unmatched: 8. This CDR3 is CASSLAGGGRAHEQYF. In DNA form, the CDR3 reads TGTGCCAGCAGCTTAGCGGGCGGCGGGAGGGCCCACGAGCAGTACTTC.

The chain links TRBV6-1 to TRBJ2-7, with 7 bases fitting TRBD1. In germline, CDR1 is MNHNS, CDR2 SASEGT. The J segment lost 0 bases and the V segment lost 8 bases, leaving 4 bases of the junction unmatched. There are 13 residues in the CDR3. The CDR3 bases are TGTGCCAGCGACAGGGCTCGCTCCTACGAGCAGTACTTC. This sequence encodes CASDRARSYEQYF.

J is TRBJ1-2 and V is TRBV7-2; 8 bases match TRBD1. V shed 4 bases and J 4 bases; nucleotides not matched to a gene: 11. This CDR3 region has 16 residues. Germline CDR1 SGHTA, CDR2 FQGNSA. The CDR3 loop reads CASSYRTGPPTYGYTF. CDR3 nucleotides: TGTGCCAGCAGCTATAGGACAGGGCCACCGACCTATGGCTACACCTTC.

This clone came up once. The CDR3 loop reads CASSDRTVSPNYGYTF. CDR3 coding DNA: TGTGCCAGCAGCGACCGGACAGTCTCTCCTAACTATGGCTACACCTTC. The chain uses TRBV21-1 and TRBJ1-2; the table names TRBD1, a call not compared with the DNA. TRBV21-1 is a pseudogene locus. This CDR3 contains 16 residues.

The J gene is TRBJ2-2, the V gene TRBV2; tentative D call: TRBD1 (5 bases). This CDR3 is built from 17 residues. Per the germline V gene, CDR1 is SNHLY and CDR2 is FYNNEI. V lost 2 bases to trimming and J lost 3 bases, with 16 bases between them. In nucleotides, the CDR3 is TGTGCCAGCAGTGAATCAATTCGGTGGGGCGACACCGGGGAGCTGTTTTTT. Translating gives CASSESIRWGDTGELFF. Complete variable domain (other parts from reference TRBV2 and TRBJ2-2): EPEVTQTPSHQVTQMGQEVILRCVPISNHLYFYWYRQILGQKVEFLVSFYNNEISEKSEIFDDQFSVERPDGSNFTLKIRSTKLEDSAMYFCASSESIRWGDTGELFFGEGSRLTVL.

The rearrangement uses TRBV20-1 and TRBJ2-5; D perhaps matches TRBD1 (5 bases). The CDR3 has 11 amino acids. Trimming took off 6 bases at V and 5 bases at J, with 10 bases between the two ends. From germline, CDR1 is DFQATT and CDR2 SNEGSKA (reference sequence). DNA for the CDR3: TGCAGTGCCCGACCAGGGGAGACCCAGTACTTC. As protein: CSARPGETQYF.

The chain recombines TRBV28 with TRBJ1-1; TRBD1 matches 9 bases. The germline V gene has CDR1 MDHEN and CDR2 SYDVKM. This CDR3 has 13 residues. Trimming at V came to 6 bases and at J to 6 bases, leaving 5 bases not matched to a gene. CDR3 amino acids: CASRTGGWAEAFF. The CDR3 DNA is TGTGCCAGCAGGACAGGGGGATGGGCTGAAGCTTTCTTT.

This clone was seen only a few times. The V and J genes are TRBV9 and TRBJ2-5; no reliable D call. Trimming removed 2 bases at V and 2 bases at J, with 13 bases between. This CDR3 is built from 15 residues. The germline gives CDR1 SGDLS, CDR2 YYNGEE. The CDR3 spells CASSVGQYLQETQYF. The CDR3 DNA is TGTGCCAGCAGCGTCGGGCAGTACCTACAAGAGACCCAGTACTTC.

The table lists this clone with a count of one. The V and J genes are TRBV6-1 and TRBJ2-2; D remains ambiguous. CDR3 size: 13 residues. The V end lost 5 bases, the J end lost 6 bases, and 10 bases lay between the germline ends. Germline lookup yields CDR1 MNHNS and CDR2 SASEGT. CDR3 DNA sequence: TGTGCCAGCAGTAAGACGGATTCCGGGGAGCTGTTTTTT. Translating it yields CASSKTDSGELFF.

The J gene is TRBJ2-1, the V gene TRBV29-1; 15 nucleotides align to TRBD2. Germline lookup yields CDR1 SQVTM and CDR2 ANQGSEA. The J segment lost 8 bases and the V segment lost 6 bases, leaving 2 bases of the junction unmatched. This CDR3 is built from 13 residues. The CDR3 DNA reads TGCAGCGTCCGGACTAGCGGGAGGGATGAGCAGTTCTTC. It encodes CSVRTSGRDEQFF.

In this sample, this clone turned up once. This chain connects TRBV5-1 to TRBJ2-4; D is unresolved. The CDR3 covers 12 residues. V was pared by 5 bases and J by 6 bases, with 9 bases between. Germline-derived CDR1 and CDR2 are SGHRS and YFSETQ. The CDR3 here is CASSSTGNIQYF. CDR3 sequence (DNA): TGCGCCAGCAGTTCGACGGGAAACATTCAGTACTTC.

The V and J genes are TRBV18 and TRBJ2-5; tentatively, D is TRBD1 (6 bases). Per the germline V gene, CDR1 is KGHSH and CDR2 is LQKENI. The CDR3 has 17 amino acids. Trimming cost V 0 bases and J 4 bases, with 18 bases left between them. CDR3 protein: CASSPPWGTGTRETQYF. The CDR3 coding sequence is TGTGCCAGCTCACCACCTTGGGGGACCGGGACAAGAGAGACCCAGTACTTC.